The 25 T cell receptor beta chains in this list originate from one sample, sequenced in a study of T cell responses to AZD1222 COVID-19 vaccine. TCRdb's copy holds only in-frame clones and misses some; the assay was immunoSEQ multiplex PCR. The sample lists approximately 150,000 clones; around 89% were seen once. Sequenced here: peripheral blood, sampled on day 0 of AZD1222 vaccination. These receptors were collected from an adult in good health.

The CDR3 loop is CASSQGYDFHEQYF. CDR3 DNA: TGCGCCAGCAGCCAAGGGTACGACTTCCACGAGCAGTACTTC. J is TRBJ2-7 and V is TRBV4-1; D gene ambiguous. With 1 base removed from V and 5 bases from J, the gap between germline ends came to 12 bases. CDR1 is MGHRA, CDR2 YSYEKL, per germline. This CDR3 has 14 residues.

The chain carries TRBV5-4 and TRBJ1-1; 7 bases map to TRBD1. Germline V lookup: CDR1 SGHNT, CDR2 YYREEE (reference sequence). The CDR3 length is 14 residues. V shed 4 bases and J 1 base; nucleotides not matched to a gene: 4. This chain's CDR3 is CASSHDRANTEAFF. CDR3 coding DNA: TGTGCCAGCAGCCATGACAGGGCGAACACTGAAGCTTTCTTT.

The chain links TRBV5-6 to TRBJ2-7, with TRBD2 matching 9 bases. V trimming: 3 bases; J trimming: 5 bases; junction bases outside the gene matches: 9. This CDR3 is built from 15 residues. Germline loops: CDR1 SGHDT, CDR2 YYEEEE. CDR3 amino acids: CASSYGVAGDHEQYF. The CDR3 DNA reads TGTGCCAGCAGCTATGGGGTAGCGGGAGACCACGAGCAGTACTTC.

The gene calls are TRBV9 and TRBJ1-2, with D hard to call. V was shortened by 0 bases and J by 4 bases, with 10 bases between the two germline ends. Germline lookup yields CDR1 SGDLS and CDR2 YYNGEE. The CDR3 is 14 residues long. DNA of the CDR3: TGTGCCAGCAGCGTAGGTGGTGAGCTCTATGGCTACACCTTC. Translated: CASSVGGELYGYTF.

J is TRBJ1-3 and V is TRBV5-1, with 9 bases aligning to TRBD1. The length of the CDR3 is 15 residues. CDR1 and CDR2 (germline): SGHRS, YFSETQ. V dropped 0 bases and J dropped 4; count of bases not matched to a gene: 2. The CDR3 DNA sequence: TGCGCCAGCAGCTTGGCCGGGACAGGGGGAAACACCATATATTTT. Its protein product is CASSLAGTGGNTIYF.

The chain recombines TRBV20-1 with TRBJ1-2; D is perhaps TRBD1 (5 bases). The CDR3 loop spans 11 amino acids. The V gene lost 6 bases and the J gene lost 4 bases, with 9 bases spanning the gap. Germline loops: CDR1 DFQATT, CDR2 SNEGSKA (reference sequence). The CDR3 coding sequence is TGCAGTGCGCAGGGAGCCTATGGCTACACCTTC. This codes for CSAQGAYGYTF.

This chain links TRBV4-2 with TRBJ1-4; D is undetermined. The CDR3 covers 15 residues. CDR1 and CDR2 (germline): LGHNA, YNFKEQ. Trimming shortened V by 3 bases and J by 8 bases, and 16 bases separated the two germline ends. CDR3 region: CASSHVASREEKLFF. CDR3 DNA: TGTGCCAGCAGCCATGTCGCGAGTAGGGAAGAAAAACTGTTTTTT.

The chain uses TRBV5-1 and TRBJ2-3; D gene unclear. V lost 0 bases, J lost 0 bases, and 5 bases lay in between. Germline V gives CDR1 SGHRS, CDR2 YFSETQ. The CDR3 loop spans 14 amino acids. CDR3 sequence: CASSLGRSTDTQYF. DNA for the CDR3: TGCGCCAGCAGCTTGGGACGGAGCACAGATACGCAGTATTTT.

This chain uses TRBV14 with TRBJ2-2; no clear D gene. CDR1 SGHDN and CDR2 FVKESK come from the germline V gene. V lost 2 bases and J lost 2, with 6 bases in between. The CDR3 runs 14 residues. CDR3 in DNA: TGTGCCAGCAGCCAAACACGAAACACCGGGGAGCTGTTTTTT. As protein: CASSQTRNTGELFF.

The rearrangement joins TRBV28 to TRBJ2-7; 7 positions match TRBD2. Germline CDR1 reads MDHEN; CDR2 reads SYDVKM. The CDR3 loop spans 15 amino acids. Trimming removed 8 bases from V and 0 bases from J; junction bases left unmatched: 10. The CDR3 protein is CASLTRKRGSYEQYF. In DNA, the CDR3 is TGTGCCAGCCTGACCCGGAAGCGGGGCTCCTACGAGCAGTACTTC.

The gene calls are TRBV20-1 and TRBJ1-1, with D possibly TRBD1 on 5 matching bases. From germline, CDR1 is DFQATT and CDR2 SNEGSKA (reference sequence). V was cut by 6 bases and J by 8 bases, with 13 bases left in between. CDR3 length equals 11 residues. The CDR3 protein is CSATGQVEAFF. In DNA form, the CDR3 reads TGCAGTGCCACCGGACAAGTCGAAGCTTTCTTT.

This chain connects TRBV19 to TRBJ1-4; D unresolved. This CDR3 spans 12 amino acids. The germline CDR1 and CDR2 sequences are LNHDA and SQIVND (reference sequence). Trimming left V 6 bases short and J 4 bases short, with 6 bases between. In DNA, the CDR3 is TGTGCCAGTAGGGGGTTTAATGAAAAACTGTTTTTT. Translated: CASRGFNEKLFF. The whole variable domain, filled in from reference TRBV19 and TRBJ1-4, reads DGGITQSPKYLFRKEGQNVTLSCEQNLNHDAMYWYRQDPGQGLRLIYYSQIVNDFQKGDIAEGYSVSREKKESFPLTVTSAQKNPTAFYLCASRGFNEKLFFGSGTQLSVL.

The CDR3 nucleotides are TGTGCCAGCAGTGAAAGGGTAGACAGGGGGCTTGATTCACCCCTCCACTTT. The encoded protein is CASSERVDRGLDSPLHF. The V call is TRBV6-1, the J call TRBJ1-6, with 10 positions matching TRBD1. This CDR3 comprises 17 residues. Unmatched junction bases numbered 9, after V lost 2 bases and J lost 8 bases. CDR1 is MNHNS, CDR2 SASEGT, per germline.

The CDR3 bases are TGTGCCAGCAGCTTGGCGGGACCACCCCGTGGGTACTTC. Protein product: CASSLAGPPRGYF. The chain employs TRBV5-8 and TRBJ2-5; D is perhaps TRBD1 or TRBD2 (5 bases each). CDR1 and CDR2 from the germline V gene are SGHTS and YDEGEE. Trimming left V 0 bases short and J 13 bases short, with 16 bases between. CDR3 size: 13 residues.

V gene TRBV2 combines with J gene TRBJ2-7; TRBD2 matches 9 bases. V gave up 0 bases and J gave up 2 bases; unmatched junction bases: 8. The germline CDR1 and CDR2 sequences are SNHLY and FYNNEI. CDR3 length: 17 residues. CDR3 protein: CASSEAGRLAGPYEQYF. CDR3 nucleotides: TGTGCCAGCAGTGAAGCCGGCCGTCTAGCGGGACCCTACGAGCAGTACTTC.

CDR3 bases: TGTGCCAGCAGTTACCAAGTAAAGCAGTTCTTC. It is translated as CASSYQVKQFF. The chain links TRBV6-2 or TRBV6-3 to TRBJ2-1; D remains unclear. Germline loops: CDR1 MNHEY, CDR2 SVGEGT. This CDR3 region has 11 residues. The V and J ends lost 2 bases and 11 bases respectively, with 7 bases between them.

This clone was observed a few times. CDR3 nucleotide sequence: TGTGCCAGCACCCTCGGTTCCCTACCGGGAGGATACACCTTC. Its translation is CASTLGSLPGGYTF. The V gene is TRBV9, the J gene TRBJ1-2; D uncertain. V lost 6 bases and J 11 bases, leaving 23 bases between the germline ends. The CDR3 length is 14 residues. Germline loops: CDR1 SGDLS, CDR2 YYNGEE.

The rearrangement links TRBV5-1 to TRBJ1-1; a weak D match, TRBD1 (5 bases). This CDR3 spans 14 amino acids. The V gene lost 0 bases and the J gene lost 4 bases, with 10 bases spanning the gap. The germline CDR1 and CDR2 sequences are SGHRS and YFSETQ. CDR3 in amino acids: CASSLARGGTEAFF. CDR3 DNA: TGCGCCAGCAGCTTGGCGAGGGGCGGCACTGAAGCTTTCTTT. Combining the CDR3 with reference TRBV5-1 and TRBJ1-1 gives the whole variable domain KAGVTQTPRYLIKTRGQQVTLSCSPISGHRSVSWYQQTPGQGLQFLFEYFSETQRNKGNFPGRFSGRQFSNSRSEMNVSTLELGDSALYLCASSLARGGTEAFFGQGTRLTVV.

The chain links TRBV3-1 (or the pseudogene TRBV3-2) to TRBJ2-5; D possibly corresponds to TRBD1 (5 bases). Trimming removed 5 bases at V and 3 bases at J, with 10 bases between. Germline-derived CDR1 and CDR2 are LGHDT and YNNKEL (reference sequence). The CDR3 loop spans 13 amino acids. CDR3 region: CASSEAGKETQYF. The CDR3 bases are TGTGCCAGCAGCGAAGCAGGGAAAGAGACCCAGTACTTC.

The CDR3: CASSSQGRFQETQYF. The CDR3 DNA reads as TGTGCCAGCAGCTCCCAGGGACGTTTCCAAGAGACCCAGTACTTC. This sequence joins TRBV7-8 and TRBJ2-5, with D perhaps assigned TRBD1 or TRBD2 (5 bases each). Per the germline V gene, CDR1 is SGHVS and CDR2 is FQNEAQ. This CDR3 has 15 residues. With 4 bases removed from V and 1 base from J, the gap between germline ends came to 13 bases.

The gene calls are TRBV6-5 and TRBJ2-1; 12 bases match TRBD2. V shed 6 bases and J 12 bases; nucleotides not matched to a gene: 9. Germline V gene sequence: CDR1 MNHEY, CDR2 SVGAGI. The CDR3 extends over 14 amino acids. Here the CDR3 reads CASRRLAGEERQFF. CDR3 coding DNA: TGTGCCAGCAGACGACTAGCGGGAGAAGAGCGGCAGTTCTTC.

This chain links TRBV5-1 with TRBJ2-7, with D perhaps matching TRBD1 or TRBD2 (5 bases each). Germline-derived CDR1 and CDR2 are SGHRS and YFSETQ. The CDR3 is made up of 13 amino acids. V lost 4 bases, J lost 2 bases, and 10 bases lay in between. DNA of the CDR3: TGCGCCAGCAGCCGGGACGTAACCTACGAGCAGTACTTC. It translates to CASSRDVTYEQYF. Drawing the rest from reference TRBV5-1 and TRBJ2-7, the complete variable domain is KAGVTQTPRYLIKTRGQQVTLSCSPISGHRSVSWYQQTPGQGLQFLFEYFSETQRNKGNFPGRFSGRQFSNSRSEMNVSTLELGDSALYLCASSRDVTYEQYFGPGTRLTVT.

V usage is TRBV9 and J usage is TRBJ1-3, with D maybe TRBD1 (5 bases). V was clipped by 3 bases and J by 0 bases, with 7 bases between them. The CDR3 extends over 14 amino acids. CDR1 and CDR2 (germline): SGDLS, YYNGEE. The CDR3 sequence: CASSDRSSGNTIYF. For the CDR3, the DNA is TGTGCCAGCAGCGACAGGAGCTCTGGAAACACCATATATTTT.

The chain joins TRBV27 to TRBJ1-1, with D possibly being TRBD1 (5 bases). V was cut by 0 bases and J by 4 bases, with 12 bases left in between. This CDR3 comprises 15 residues. In germline, CDR1 is MNHEY, CDR2 SMNVEV (reference sequence). CDR3: CASSLSWSGITEAFF. The CDR3 coding sequence is TGTGCCAGCAGTTTATCTTGGTCAGGGATCACTGAAGCTTTCTTT.

The count of this clone is one. The rearrangement links TRBV5-4 to TRBJ2-1; D possibly uses TRBD1 or TRBD2 (5 bases each). CDR1 and CDR2 from the germline V gene are SGHNT and YYREEE (reference sequence). The CDR3 loop spans 13 amino acids. V was shortened by 3 bases and J by 6 bases, with 10 bases between the two germline ends. DNA for the CDR3: TGTGCCAGCAGCTCACCGAGGGGCAATGAGCAGTTCTTC. It specifies CASSSPRGNEQFF.